One and the same sample provided the 10 T cell receptor beta chains below, sequenced in a study of control samples from healthy donors and cancer patients. Measured with immunoSEQ multiplex PCR; TCRdb has only the in-frame clones, and not every one. This table has around 140,000 clones, about nine tenths appearing once. The sample was PBMCs. The receptor source for this set is a man between 50 and 59 years old with head and neck cancer.

The rearrangement uses TRBV29-1 and TRBJ2-5; D remains unclear. The CDR3 spans 11 residues. The ends were cut back, 4 bases at V and 5 bases at J, with 8 bases in the middle. Germline V gives CDR1 SQVTM, CDR2 ANQGSEA. CDR3 nucleotides: TGCAGCGTTGGGATACGGGAGACCCAGTACTTC. This translates into CSVGIRETQYF. Variable domain in full (rest from reference TRBV29-1 and TRBJ2-5): SAVISQKPSRDICQRGTSLTIQCQVDSQVTMMFWYRQQPGQSLTLIATANQGSEATYESGFVIDKFPISRPNLTFSTLTVSNMSPEDSSIYLCSVGIRETQYFGPGTRLLVL.

The chain is built from TRBV10-2 and TRBJ2-7, with D perhaps matching TRBD2 (5 bases). In germline, CDR1 is WSHSY, CDR2 SAAADI. This CDR3 comprises 10 residues. The V and J ends lost 4 bases and 10 bases respectively, with 8 bases between them. The CDR3, as DNA: TGCGCCAGCAGTGGCGGGTCTCAGTACTTC. This gives the protein CASSGGSQYF.

The genes are TRBV7-8 and TRBJ2-1, with a tentative D call TRBD1 (6 bases). The CDR3 extends over 16 amino acids. V lost 5 bases and J lost 8, with 22 bases in between. CDR1 and CDR2 from the germline V gene are SGHVS and FQNEAQ. Here the CDR3 DNA reads TGTGCCAGCAGCCATCAGGGGTGGAAGGGATGGCATGAGCAGTTCTTC. Protein product: CASSHQGWKGWHEQFF. The full variable domain, its missing parts supplied by reference TRBV7-8 and TRBJ2-1, is GAGVSQSPRYKVAKRGQDVALRCDPISGHVSLFWYQQALGQGPEFLTYFQNEAQLDKSGLPSDRFFAERPEGSVSTLKIQRTQQEDSAVYLCASSHQGWKGWHEQFFGPGTRLTVL.

With respect to this clone: This same CDR3 is encoded by further DNA sequences in the sample. The chain uses TRBV2 and TRBJ1-1; D may be TRBD1 (5 bases). The ends were cut back, 3 bases at V and 2 bases at J, with 7 bases in the middle. Per germline, CDR1 SNHLY and CDR2 FYNNEI. The CDR3 loop spans 13 amino acids. Written as DNA, the CDR3 is TGTGCCAGCAGTGATCAGGGAAACACTGAAGCTTTCTTT. The encoded protein is CASSDQGNTEAFF.

The chain links TRBV9 to TRBJ2-1; D perhaps matches TRBD2 (6 bases). Germline lookup yields CDR1 SGDLS and CDR2 YYNGEE. V lost 2 bases, J lost 6 bases, and 15 bases lay in between. The CDR3 runs 15 residues. CDR3 in DNA: TGTGCCAGCAGCGTCGGGACTTCGTTGGCCAATGAGCAGTTCTTC. Its translation: CASSVGTSLANEQFF.

The chain joins TRBV11-2 to TRBJ2-7; possible D gene TRBD2, 5 bases. Germline CDR1 and CDR2: SGHAT and FQNNGV. Deletions cut 2 bases from V and 3 bases from J, with 11 bases between. The CDR3 length is 14 residues. The CDR3 spells CASSLLAGDYEQYF. DNA of the CDR3: TGTGCCAGCAGCTTATTAGCCGGGGACTACGAGCAGTACTTC.

Here the CDR3 reads CASSTIASGNEQFF. DNA of the CDR3: TGTGCCAGCAGCACCATTGCTAGCGGGAATGAGCAGTTCTTC. The chain combines TRBV5-6 with TRBJ2-1; 8 bases line up with TRBD2. The germline gives CDR1 SGHDT, CDR2 YYEEEE. V shed 4 bases and J 7 bases; nucleotides not matched to a gene: 7. The CDR3 is 14 residues long.

V gene TRBV5-4 combines with J gene TRBJ2-1; weak D call: TRBD1 (6 bases). The length of the CDR3 is 15 residues. V gave up 4 bases and J gave up 4 bases, with 15 bases separating them. Germline-derived CDR1 and CDR2 are SGHNT and YYREEE (reference sequence). The chain's CDR3 is CASSPRTAGYNEQFF. CDR3 sequence (DNA): TGTGCCAGCAGCCCCCGGACAGCTGGTTACAATGAGCAGTTCTTC.

The chain has TRBV5-8 and TRBJ2-5, with D unresolved. Trimming cost V 4 bases and J 8 bases, with 6 bases left between them. There are 10 residues in the CDR3. Germline CDR1 reads SGHTS; CDR2 reads YDEGEE. CDR3 nucleotide sequence: TGTGCCAGCAGCCTGACTACCCAGTACTTC. Translated, it gives CASSLTTQYF.

This sequence joins TRBV7-9 and TRBJ2-2, with 11 bases matching TRBD1. Germline V CDR1 and CDR2: SEHNR, FQNEAQ (reference sequence). The CDR3 runs to 17 residues. V gave up 5 bases and J gave up 4 bases; unmatched junction bases: 9. DNA for the CDR3: TGTGCCAGCAGCGACCGGGACAGGGGGGGCGTCACCGGGGAGCTGTTTTTT. It specifies CASSDRDRGGVTGELFF.